The rows below give T cell receptor beta chains drawn from one sample of a study of cytomegalovirus exposure and HLA in healthy donors. Libraries were prepared by immunoSEQ multiplex PCR; TCRdb keeps only in-frame clonotypes and omits some of them. Of more than 30,000 clones listed, 65% to 75% were seen once; the top ten hold over 9%. Sequenced input: PBMCs. The receptors were gathered from a man between 40 and 49 years old in good health and CMV-seropositive. Both conserved end residues are part of each CDR3. The order of the fields is J gene, V gene, clone size, CDR3 protein. Size values are once, few and many counts, or a class for expanded clones, and some rows have none.

TRBJ1-3 TRBV7-8 NA CASSPLEPSGNTIYF
TRBJ1-2 TRBV4-1 NA CASTRQPETYGYTF
TRBJ1-1 TRBV19 NA CASSIPGGRTEAFF
TRBJ1-1 TRBV6-5 NA CASSSYKGPRTEAFF
TRBJ1-4 TRBV19 few CASSIGGSNEKLFF
TRBJ1-3 TRBV6-1 few CASRGQGDGNTIYF
TRBJ2-6 TRBV19 NA CASSVQTGGGANVLTF
TRBJ2-3 TRBV29-1 NA CSVDHSGGGTDTQYF
TRBJ1-6 TRBV2 few CASSDSGKGQGTGTAPLHF
TRBJ2-7 TRBV5-6 NA CASTPGLAGALYHEQYF
TRBJ1-1 TRBV5-5 NA CASRGRTGMNTEAFF
TRBJ1-1 TRBV2 NA CASSEALSDLNTEAFF
TRBJ2-3 TRBV7-2 NA CASSLQVAQYF
TRBJ2-5 TRBV7-2 NA CASSRNKGQGETQYF
TRBJ1-1 TRBV11-3 NA CASSVPGQRYTEAFF
TRBJ1-4 TRBV30 few CAWSLGTGEEKLFF
TRBJ2-7 TRBV28 NA CASSPRDRVGYEQYF
TRBJ2-7 TRBV14 few CASSHGLAGRQGEQYF
TRBJ2-1 TRBV2 NA CASSEAGTSVKQFF
TRBJ2-3 TRBV2 few CASSALDTQYF
TRBJ2-2 TRBV2 NA CASSRGGNTGELFF
TRBJ1-3 TRBV25-1 NA CASSGSRDSRFSGNTIYF
TRBJ2-2 TRBV11-3 NA CASSLDSRNTGELFF
TRBJ2-2 TRBV29-1 NA CSAHHLNRGELFF
TRBJ1-6 TRBV27 NA CASSSRRDRVPYLFNSPLHF
TRBJ2-5 TRBV29-1 NA CSGGGLAFPAQYF
TRBJ2-7 TRBV9 NA CASSPPVAGGEDGEQYF
TRBJ1-2 TRBV11-2 few CASRSTGTPSYGYTF
TRBJ1-6 TRBV7-9 NA CASSFIQTNSPLHF
TRBJ2-5 TRBV18 few CASSTGTGIHIETQYF
TRBJ2-3 TRBV27 NA CASSSIFLGQGARKDTQYF
TRBJ1-2 TRBV27 few CASRRGQVVNYGYTF
TRBJ2-7 TRBV5-1 few CASSRTGGISYEQYF
TRBJ2-2 TRBV2 NA CASSEQGAGELFF
TRBJ2-5 TRBV11-3 NA CASSSGGDKRNQYF
TRBJ2-2 TRBV11-3 NA CASSSQGGTTGELFF
TRBJ1-1 TRBV2 few CASLKGNVNTEAFF